Listed here are 14 T cell receptor beta chains from one sample, sequenced in a study of cytomegalovirus exposure and HLA in healthy donors. Primers included in the PCR were 60 Vbeta and 13 Jbeta primers. This table comes from immunoSEQ multiplex PCR, and its TCRdb copy is limited to in-frame clones, with some not included. The sample contains approximately 220,000 clones, around 80% of which appear only once. Sequencing used PBMCs. These receptors all come from a man younger than 45 in good health and CMV-seronegative.

This chain joins TRBV7-2 and TRBJ1-2, with a weak D call TRBD1 (6 bases). Trimming stripped 5 bases from V and 7 bases from J, with 29 bases between. Looked up from germline, CDR1 is SGHTA and CDR2 is FQGNSA. This CDR3 comprises 18 residues. In nucleotides, the CDR3 is TGTGCCAGCAGCCACCGTGGGGGGGACGCGGGGGCCCTTGGTGGCTACACCTTC. This gives the protein CASSHRGGDAGALGGYTF. The full variable domain, with the rest looked up from reference TRBV7-2 and TRBJ1-2, is GAGVSQSPSNKVTEKGKDVELRCDPISGHTALYWYRQSLGQGLEFLIYFQGNSAPDKSGLPSDRFSAERTGGSVSTLTIQRTQQEDSAVYLCASSHRGGDAGALGGYTFGSGTRLTVV.

As to this clone: Germline and junction disagree at one end, which may indicate a read error. The chain carries TRBV7-7 and TRBJ2-1, with 12 bases aligning to TRBD2. From germline, CDR1 is SSHAT and CDR2 FNYEAQ (reference sequence). The CDR3 is 14 residues long. CDR3 in DNA: TGTGCTAGCAGCCCTAGCGGGGGGGGCAATGAGCAGTTCTTC. Its protein product is CASSPSGGGNEQFF.

This clone has more than one count but fewer than ten. V gene TRBV5-1 combines with J gene TRBJ2-2, with D unclear. There are 15 residues in the CDR3. Germline V gives CDR1 SGHRS, CDR2 YFSETQ. V gave up 3 bases and J gave up 3 bases, with 12 bases separating them. CDR3 region: CASSSPRTYTGELFF. CDR3 bases: TGCGCCAGCAGCTCGCCGCGCACTTACACCGGGGAGCTGTTTTTT.

The rearrangement joins TRBV11-2 to TRBJ1-6; 8 nucleotides agree with TRBD1. The CDR3 runs to 17 residues. From germline, CDR1 is SGHAT and CDR2 FQNNGV. V gave up 3 bases and J gave up 0 bases; unmatched junction bases: 4. The CDR3 DNA sequence: TGTGCCAGCAGCTTGTTCAGGGGGCCCTCCTATAATTCACCCCTCCACTTT. Translated, it gives CASSLFRGPSYNSPLHF. Full variable domain (outside the CDR3, taken from reference TRBV11-2 and TRBJ1-6): EAGVAQSPRYKIIEKRQSVAFWCNPISGHATLYWYQQILGQGPKLLIQFQNNGVVDDSQLPKDRFSAERLKGVDSTLKIQPAKLEDSAVYLCASSLFRGPSYNSPLHFGNGTRLTVT.

This clone showed up just a few times. V usage is TRBV28 and J usage is TRBJ1-1, with TRBD1 identical over 7 bases. V was pared by 7 bases and J by 0 bases, with 8 bases of the junction left unmatched. CDR1 and CDR2 (germline): MDHEN, SYDVKM. The CDR3 loop spans 15 amino acids. The CDR3 nucleotides are TGTGCCAGCAAAGGGGGCGCGTTAATGAACACTGAAGCTTTCTTT. Residues: CASKGGALMNTEAFF.

The rearrangement links TRBV5-6 to TRBJ1-5, with 7 positions matching TRBD1. CDR1 and CDR2 from the germline V gene are SGHDT and YYEEEE. This CDR3 is 15 amino acids long. The V and J ends lost 2 bases and 3 bases, in that order; junction bases with no gene match: 5. The CDR3 bases are TGTGCCAGCAGCTTACAGGGGAGCGCCAATCAGCCCCAGCATTTT. Residues: CASSLQGSANQPQHF.

This rearrangement joins TRBV7-8 to TRBJ1-1; D is undetermined. The CDR3 has 14 residues. Trimming shortened V by 5 bases and J by 4 bases, and 14 bases separated the two germline ends. Germline V CDR1 and CDR2: SGHVS, FQNEAQ. The CDR3 here is CASSELLTLTEAFF. The CDR3 DNA reads TGTGCCAGCAGCGAACTCCTGACACTCACTGAAGCTTTCTTT.

The rearrangement uses TRBV7-8 and TRBJ2-7; D remains unclear. The germline gives CDR1 SGHVS, CDR2 FQNEAQ. The ends were cut back, 1 base at V and 1 base at J, with 14 bases in the middle. CDR3 size: 16 residues. The CDR3 here is CASSLDRPRSSYEQYF. DNA of the CDR3: TGTGCCAGCAGCTTAGATAGGCCTAGGAGTTCCTACGAGCAGTACTTC. Filled out from reference TRBV7-8 and TRBJ2-7, the complete variable domain reads GAGVSQSPRYKVAKRGQDVALRCDPISGHVSLFWYQQALGQGPEFLTYFQNEAQLDKSGLPSDRFFAERPEGSVSTLKIQRTQQEDSAVYLCASSLDRPRSSYEQYFGPGTRLTVT.

The gene calls are TRBV4-1 and TRBJ2-5; 9 nucleotides align to TRBD1. CDR1 and CDR2 from the germline V gene are MGHRA and YSYEKL. CDR3 length: 15 residues. Trimming took 1 base from V and 5 from J; bases not matched to a gene: 5. The CDR3 is CASSQVTGGPETQYF. The CDR3 coding sequence is TGCGCCAGCAGCCAAGTCACAGGGGGCCCGGAGACCCAGTACTTC.

The rearrangement joins TRBV27 to TRBJ1-1, with D perhaps TRBD1 (6 bases). Germline lookup yields CDR1 MNHEY and CDR2 SMNVEV (reference sequence). The CDR3 sequence is 15 residues long. Trimming stripped 0 bases from V and 2 bases from J, with 10 bases between. CDR3 bases: TGTGCCAGCAGTTTATCGCTGGGGGCAAACACTGAAGCTTTCTTT. Translating it yields CASSLSLGANTEAFF.

CDR3 nucleotides: TGTGCCAGCAGCCTCTCAGGGTCCTCCTACGAGCAGTACTTC. This gives the protein CASSLSGSSYEQYF. The rearrangement joins TRBV7-9 to TRBJ2-7, with D perhaps matching TRBD1 (5 bases). V gave up 5 bases and J gave up 0 bases, with 11 bases separating them. The CDR3 is made up of 14 amino acids. Germline assignment: CDR1 SEHNR and CDR2 FQNEAQ (reference sequence).

The rearrangement uses TRBV12-5 and TRBJ2-1, with a tentative D call TRBD2 (5 bases). V lost 3 bases to trimming and J lost 10 bases, with 13 bases between them. CDR3 length: 13 amino acids. Germline CDR1 and CDR2: LGHNT and FRNRAP. The CDR3 DNA is TGTGCTAGTGGTTTAGAACGGGGAAGCGAGCAGTTCTTC. Its protein is CASGLERGSEQFF.

The chain carries TRBV27 and TRBJ2-1, with D possibly TRBD2 on 6 matching bases. The V end lost 5 bases, the J end lost 4 bases, and 12 bases lay between the germline ends. The CDR3 spans 14 residues. CDR1 MNHEY and CDR2 SMNVEV come from the germline V gene (reference sequence). The CDR3 region is CASSRLGRYNEQFF. The CDR3 bases are TGTGCCAGCAGTCGACTAGGGCGTTACAATGAGCAGTTCTTC.

The rearrangement links TRBV9 to TRBJ1-3, with D perhaps TRBD1 (5 bases). The length of the CDR3 is 16 residues. In germline, CDR1 is SGDLS, CDR2 YYNGEE. V was cut by 3 bases and J by 2 bases, with 15 bases left in between. The CDR3 loop reads CASSAGGGRTGNTIYF. The CDR3 region has the DNA TGTGCCAGCAGCGCCGGGGGGGGAAGAACTGGAAACACCATATATTTT. Full variable domain (outside the CDR3, taken from reference TRBV9 and TRBJ1-3): DSGVTQTPKHLITATGQRVTLRCSPRSGDLSVYWYQQSLDQGLQFLIQYYNGEERAKGNILERFSAQQFPDLHSELNLSSLELGDSALYFCASSAGGGRTGNTIYFGEGSWLTVV.